This TCR beta chain was recorded in a study of post-analysis software for immune sequencing data. Background on the study: Some patients lacked subtype; others had relapsing-remitting, secondary progressive or progressive-relapsing disease. Study results and limitations: Samples from a shared batch, those prepared together, strongly co-clustered by F measure. There were several TRBV segments more frequent in patients than controls, and TRBV5-6, TRBV5-1 and TRBV20-1 were among them.

Each TCR beta cDNA library carried unique molecular identifiers. TCRdb reanalysed the PCR reads using MiXCR and keeps one entry per CDR3 protein. The repertoire consists of roughly 400,000 distinct CDR3 sequences, with 39% occurring once and the leading ten covering 7.6%. The CDR3 runs to 15 residues. Trimming cost V 6 bases and J 8 bases, with 20 bases left between them. Germline CDR1 reads MNHEY; CDR2 reads SVGAGI. As for this clonotype: Its specificity is unknown.

Sequencing was carried out using blood. The sequence was obtained from a girl under 10 years old with multiple sclerosis. This chain uses TRBV6-5 with TRBJ2-1; D might be TRBD1 (6 bases). The CDR3 nucleotides read TGTGCCAGCAGGGGACGATATACAGGGATCGATGAGCAGTTCTTC. It is translated as CASRGRYTGIDEQFF.